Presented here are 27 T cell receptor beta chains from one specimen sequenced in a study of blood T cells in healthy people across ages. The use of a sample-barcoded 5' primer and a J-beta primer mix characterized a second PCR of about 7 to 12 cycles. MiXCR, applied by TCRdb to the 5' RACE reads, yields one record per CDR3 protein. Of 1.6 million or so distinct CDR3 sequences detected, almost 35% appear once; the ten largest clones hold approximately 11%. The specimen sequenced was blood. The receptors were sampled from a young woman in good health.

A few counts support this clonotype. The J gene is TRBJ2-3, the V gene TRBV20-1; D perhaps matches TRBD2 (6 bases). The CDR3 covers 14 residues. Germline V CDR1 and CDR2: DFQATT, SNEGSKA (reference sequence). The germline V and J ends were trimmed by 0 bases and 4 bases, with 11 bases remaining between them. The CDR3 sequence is CSARDSRGPDTQYF. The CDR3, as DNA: TGCAGTGCTAGAGATTCGCGGGGACCAGATACGCAGTATTTT.

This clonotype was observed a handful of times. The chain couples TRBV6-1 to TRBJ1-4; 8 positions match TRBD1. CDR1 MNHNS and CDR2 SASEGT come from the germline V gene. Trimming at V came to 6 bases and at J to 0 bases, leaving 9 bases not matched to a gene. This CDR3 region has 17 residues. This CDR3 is CASSSGQGLTTNEKLFF. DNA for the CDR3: TGTGCCAGCAGCTCAGGACAGGGACTAACAACTAATGAAAAACTGTTTTTT.

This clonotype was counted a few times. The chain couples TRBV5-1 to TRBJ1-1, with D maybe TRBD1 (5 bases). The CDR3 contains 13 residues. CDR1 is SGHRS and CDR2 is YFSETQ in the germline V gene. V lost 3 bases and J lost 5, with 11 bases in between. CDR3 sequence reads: CASSWPGGTEAFF. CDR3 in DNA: TGCGCCAGCAGCTGGCCCGGGGGAACTGAAGCTTTCTTT.

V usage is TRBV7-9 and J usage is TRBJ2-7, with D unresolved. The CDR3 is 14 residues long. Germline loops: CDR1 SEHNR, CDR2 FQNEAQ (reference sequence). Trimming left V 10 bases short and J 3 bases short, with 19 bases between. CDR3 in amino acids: CATGRALGNYEQYF. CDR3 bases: TGTGCCACCGGAAGGGCGCTGGGAAACTACGAGCAGTACTTC.

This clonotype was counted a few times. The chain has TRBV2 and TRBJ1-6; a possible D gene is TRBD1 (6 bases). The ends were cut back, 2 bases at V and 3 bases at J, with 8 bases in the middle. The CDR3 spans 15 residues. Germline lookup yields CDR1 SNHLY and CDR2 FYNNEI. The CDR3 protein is CASSELTGYNSPLHF. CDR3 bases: TGTGCCAGCAGTGAATTGACAGGCTATAATTCACCCCTCCACTTT.

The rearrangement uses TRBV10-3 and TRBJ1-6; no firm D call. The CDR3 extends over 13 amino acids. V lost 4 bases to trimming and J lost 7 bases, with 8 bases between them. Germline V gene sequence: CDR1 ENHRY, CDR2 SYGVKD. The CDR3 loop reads CAISGEDNSPLHF. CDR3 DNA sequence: TGTGCCATCAGTGGAGAAGACAATTCACCCCTCCACTTT.

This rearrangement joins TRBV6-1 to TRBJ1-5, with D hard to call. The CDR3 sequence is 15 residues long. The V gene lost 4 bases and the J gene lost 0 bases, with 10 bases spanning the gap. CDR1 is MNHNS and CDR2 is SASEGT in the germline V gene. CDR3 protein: CASSVSTDSNQPQHF. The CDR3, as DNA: TGTGCCAGCAGTGTATCAACAGATAGCAATCAGCCCCAGCATTTT.

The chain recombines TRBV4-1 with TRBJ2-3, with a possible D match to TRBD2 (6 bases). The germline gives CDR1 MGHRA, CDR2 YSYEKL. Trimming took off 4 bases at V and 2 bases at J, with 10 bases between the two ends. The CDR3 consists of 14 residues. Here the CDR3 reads CASSPWGVTDTQYF. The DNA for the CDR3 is TGCGCCAGCAGCCCGTGGGGGGTCACAGATACGCAGTATTTT.

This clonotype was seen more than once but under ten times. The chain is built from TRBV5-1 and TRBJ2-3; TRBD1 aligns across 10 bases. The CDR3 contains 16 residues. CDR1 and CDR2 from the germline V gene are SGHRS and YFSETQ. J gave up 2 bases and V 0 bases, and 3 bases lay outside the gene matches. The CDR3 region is CASSLVGQGPTDTQYF. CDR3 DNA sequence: TGCGCCAGCAGCTTGGTGGGACAGGGGCCCACAGATACGCAGTATTTT. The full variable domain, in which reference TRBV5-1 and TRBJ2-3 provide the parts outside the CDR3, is KAGVTQTPRYLIKTRGQQVTLSCSPISGHRSVSWYQQTPGQGLQFLFEYFSETQRNKGNFPGRFSGRQFSNSRSEMNVSTLELGDSALYLCASSLVGQGPTDTQYFGPGTRLTVL.

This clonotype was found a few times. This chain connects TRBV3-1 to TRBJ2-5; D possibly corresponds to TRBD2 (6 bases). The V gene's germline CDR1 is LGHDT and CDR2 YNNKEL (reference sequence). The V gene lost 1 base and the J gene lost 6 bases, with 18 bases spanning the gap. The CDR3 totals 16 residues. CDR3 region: CASSQAGGALGKTQYF. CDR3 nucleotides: TGTGCCAGCAGCCAAGCCGGAGGGGCGTTAGGGAAGACCCAGTACTTC.

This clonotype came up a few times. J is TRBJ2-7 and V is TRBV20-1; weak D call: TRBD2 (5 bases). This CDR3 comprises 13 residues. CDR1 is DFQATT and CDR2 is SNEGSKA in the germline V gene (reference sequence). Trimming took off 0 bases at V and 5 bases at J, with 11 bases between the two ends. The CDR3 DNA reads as TGCAGTGCTAGAGATTATCGAGGGCACGAGCAGTACTTC. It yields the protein CSARDYRGHEQYF.

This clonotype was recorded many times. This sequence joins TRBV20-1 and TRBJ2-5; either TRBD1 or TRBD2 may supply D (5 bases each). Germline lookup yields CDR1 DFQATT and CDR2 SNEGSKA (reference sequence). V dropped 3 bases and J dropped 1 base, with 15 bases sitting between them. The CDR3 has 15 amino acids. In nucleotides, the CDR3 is TGCAGTGCTAGCTCCGGGGCCGACCTCCAAGAGACCCAGTACTTC. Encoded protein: CSASSGADLQETQYF.

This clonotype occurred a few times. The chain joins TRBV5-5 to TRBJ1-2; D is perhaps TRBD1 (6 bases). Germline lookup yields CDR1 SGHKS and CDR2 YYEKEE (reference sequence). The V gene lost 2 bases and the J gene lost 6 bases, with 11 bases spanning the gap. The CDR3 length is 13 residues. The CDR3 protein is CASSFRTDHGYTF. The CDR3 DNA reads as TGTGCCAGCAGCTTCAGGACAGATCATGGCTACACCTTC. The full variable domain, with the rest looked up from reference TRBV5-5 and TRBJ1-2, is DAGVTQSPTHLIKTRGQQVTLRCSPISGHKSVSWYQQVLGQGPQFIFQYYEKEERGRGNFPDRFSARQFPNYSSELNVNALLLGDSALYLCASSFRTDHGYTFGSGTRLTVV.

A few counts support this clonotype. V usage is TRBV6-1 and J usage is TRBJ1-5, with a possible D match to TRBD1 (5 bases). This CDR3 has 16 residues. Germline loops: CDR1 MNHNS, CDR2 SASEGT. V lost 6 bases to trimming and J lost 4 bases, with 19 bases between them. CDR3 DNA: TGTGCCAGCAGAAGACCGATGGGAGAGGGGAATCAGCCCCAGCATTTT. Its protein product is CASRRPMGEGNQPQHF.

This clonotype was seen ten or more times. The CDR3 sequence is CASSTRGEGDNEQFF. The CDR3, as DNA: TGTGCCAGCAGCACCCGGGGTGAAGGGGACAATGAGCAGTTCTTC. V is TRBV7-3 and J is TRBJ2-1; possibly TRBD1 or TRBD2 for D (5 bases each). Germline lookup yields CDR1 SGHTA and CDR2 FQGTGA. V lost 5 bases, J lost 5 bases, and 16 bases lay in between. The CDR3 sequence is 15 residues long.

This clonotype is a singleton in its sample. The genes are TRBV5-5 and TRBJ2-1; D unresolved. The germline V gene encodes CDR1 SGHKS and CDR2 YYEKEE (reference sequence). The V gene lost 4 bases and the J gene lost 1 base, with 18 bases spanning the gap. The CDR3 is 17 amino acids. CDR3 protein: CASSRDRRAKSYNEQFF. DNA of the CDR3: TGTGCCAGCAGCCGCGATCGACGGGCCAAATCCTACAATGAGCAGTTCTTC.

CDR3 residues: CASSKFLGQGSTDTQYF. Written as DNA, the CDR3 is TGTGCCAGCAGTAAATTCCTAGGACAGGGGAGCACAGATACGCAGTATTTT. This chain links TRBV6-9 with TRBJ2-3, with 9 bases matching TRBD1. The V and J ends lost 5 bases and 0 bases, in that order; junction bases with no gene match: 9. The CDR3 has 17 residues. Germline assignment: CDR1 MNHGY and CDR2 SVAAGI.

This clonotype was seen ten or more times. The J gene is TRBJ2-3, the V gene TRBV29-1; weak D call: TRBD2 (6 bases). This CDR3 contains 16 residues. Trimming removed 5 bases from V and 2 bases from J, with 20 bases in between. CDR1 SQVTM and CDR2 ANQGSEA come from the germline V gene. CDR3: CSVLSGQTESTDTQYF. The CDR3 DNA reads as TGCAGCGTTTTGAGCGGGCAAACTGAATCCACAGATACGCAGTATTTT.

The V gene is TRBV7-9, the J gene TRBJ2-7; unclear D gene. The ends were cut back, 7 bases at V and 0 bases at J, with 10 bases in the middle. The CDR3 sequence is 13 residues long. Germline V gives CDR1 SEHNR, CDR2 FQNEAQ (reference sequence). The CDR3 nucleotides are TGTGCCAGCACCCAAGTGGGCTCCTACGAGCAGTACTTC. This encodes CASTQVGSYEQYF. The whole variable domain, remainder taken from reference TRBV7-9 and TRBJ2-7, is DTGVSQNPRHKITKRGQNVTFRCDPISEHNRLYWYRQTLGQGPEFLTYFQNEAQLEKSRLLSDRFSAERPKGSFSTLEIQRTEQGDSAMYLCASTQVGSYEQYFGPGTRLTVT.

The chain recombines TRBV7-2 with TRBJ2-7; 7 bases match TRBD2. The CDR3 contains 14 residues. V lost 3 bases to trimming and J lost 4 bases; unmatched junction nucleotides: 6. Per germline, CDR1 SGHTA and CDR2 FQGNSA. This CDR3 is CASSFFLGGYEQYF. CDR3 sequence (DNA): TGTGCCAGCAGCTTTTTTCTGGGGGGGTACGAGCAGTACTTC.

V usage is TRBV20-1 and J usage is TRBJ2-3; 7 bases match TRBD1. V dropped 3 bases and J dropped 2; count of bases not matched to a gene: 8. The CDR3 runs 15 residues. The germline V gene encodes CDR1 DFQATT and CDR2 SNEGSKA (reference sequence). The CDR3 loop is CSASSWDRDTDTQYF. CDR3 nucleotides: TGCAGTGCTAGCTCTTGGGACAGAGACACAGATACGCAGTATTTT.

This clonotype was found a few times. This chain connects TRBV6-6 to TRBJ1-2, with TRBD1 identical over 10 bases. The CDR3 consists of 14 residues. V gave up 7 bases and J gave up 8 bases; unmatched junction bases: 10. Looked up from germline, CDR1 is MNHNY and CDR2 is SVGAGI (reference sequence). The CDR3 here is CASTSTGGAAGYTF. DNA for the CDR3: TGTGCCAGCACCTCGACAGGGGGCGCCGCCGGCTACACCTTC.

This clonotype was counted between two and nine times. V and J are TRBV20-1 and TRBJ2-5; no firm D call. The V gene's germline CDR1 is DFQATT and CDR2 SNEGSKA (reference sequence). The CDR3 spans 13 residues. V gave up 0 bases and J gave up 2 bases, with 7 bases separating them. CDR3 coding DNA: TGCAGTGCTAGAGATCCCCAGCAAGAGACCCAGTACTTC. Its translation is CSARDPQQETQYF.

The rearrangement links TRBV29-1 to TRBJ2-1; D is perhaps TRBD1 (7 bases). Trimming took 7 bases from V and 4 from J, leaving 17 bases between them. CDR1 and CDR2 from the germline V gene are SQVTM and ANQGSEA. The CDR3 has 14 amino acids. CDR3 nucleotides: TGCAGCGCTCAGGAGGGGGCGAGGTACAATGAGCAGTTCTTC. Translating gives CSAQEGARYNEQFF.

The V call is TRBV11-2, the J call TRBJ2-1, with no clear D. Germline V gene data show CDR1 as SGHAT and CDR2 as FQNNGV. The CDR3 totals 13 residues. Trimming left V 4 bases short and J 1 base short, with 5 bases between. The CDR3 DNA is TGTGCCAGCAGCTCTCAATCCTACAATGAGCAGTTCTTC. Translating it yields CASSSQSYNEQFF.

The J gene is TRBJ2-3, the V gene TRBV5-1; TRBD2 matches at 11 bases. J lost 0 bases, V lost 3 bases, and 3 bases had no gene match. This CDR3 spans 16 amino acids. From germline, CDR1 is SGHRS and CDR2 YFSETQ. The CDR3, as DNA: TGCGCCAGCAGCTGGACTAGCGGGCGAAGCACAGATACGCAGTATTTT. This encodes CASSWTSGRSTDTQYF.

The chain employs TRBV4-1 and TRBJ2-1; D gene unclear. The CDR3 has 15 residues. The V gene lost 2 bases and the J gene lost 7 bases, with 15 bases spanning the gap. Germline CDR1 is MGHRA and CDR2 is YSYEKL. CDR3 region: CASSQPGTARNEQFF. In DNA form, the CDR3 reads TGCGCCAGCAGCCAACCCGGAACCGCTAGGAATGAGCAGTTCTTC.